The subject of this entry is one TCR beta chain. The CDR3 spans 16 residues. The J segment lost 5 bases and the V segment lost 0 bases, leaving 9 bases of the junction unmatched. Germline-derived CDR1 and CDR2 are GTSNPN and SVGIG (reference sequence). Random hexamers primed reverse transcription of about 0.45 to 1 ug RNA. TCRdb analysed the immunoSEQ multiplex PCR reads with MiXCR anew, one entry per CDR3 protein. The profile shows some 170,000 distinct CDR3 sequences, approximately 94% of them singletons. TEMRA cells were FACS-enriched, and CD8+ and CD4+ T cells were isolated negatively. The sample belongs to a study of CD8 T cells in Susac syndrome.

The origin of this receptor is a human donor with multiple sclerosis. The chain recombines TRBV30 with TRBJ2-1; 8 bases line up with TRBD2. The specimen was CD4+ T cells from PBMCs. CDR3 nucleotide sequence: TGTGCCTGGAGTGTACGTAGGCTAGCGGGCAACAATGAGCAGTTCTTC. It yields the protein CAWSVRRLAGNNEQFF.